The TCR beta chain described here comes from a study of siplizumab effects on memory and regulatory T cells. Assay: immunoSEQ multiplex PCR; the TCRdb copy retains only in-frame clones and omits some. Of roughly 92,000 clones detected, 85% to 95% appear once; the ten largest clones hold approximately 0.31%. Trimming at V came to 7 bases and at J to 1 base, leaving 1 base not matched to a gene. The CDR3 consists of 14 residues. In germline, CDR1 is LGHNT, CDR2 FRNRAP. This clonotype was obtained from a human donor in good health. The chain is built from TRBV12-5 and TRBJ2-3; TRBD2 matches 11 bases. The sample was non-Treg CD4+ T cells sorted from blood. The CDR3 reads CASVLAGGTDTQYF. CDR3 in DNA: TGTGCTAGTGTACTAGCGGGAGGCACAGATACGCAGTATTTT.